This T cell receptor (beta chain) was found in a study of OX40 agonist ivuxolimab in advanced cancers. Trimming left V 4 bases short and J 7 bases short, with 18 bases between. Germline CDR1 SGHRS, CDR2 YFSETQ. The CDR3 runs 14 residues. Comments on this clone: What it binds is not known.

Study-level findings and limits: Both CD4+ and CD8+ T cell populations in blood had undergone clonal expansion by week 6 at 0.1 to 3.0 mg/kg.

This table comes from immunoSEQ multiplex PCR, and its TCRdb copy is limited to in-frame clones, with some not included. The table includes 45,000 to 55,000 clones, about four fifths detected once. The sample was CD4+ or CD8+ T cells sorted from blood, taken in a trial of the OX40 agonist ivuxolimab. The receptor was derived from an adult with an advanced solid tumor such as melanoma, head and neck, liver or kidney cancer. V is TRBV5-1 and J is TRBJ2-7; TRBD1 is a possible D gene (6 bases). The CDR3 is CASSRAQGRGEQYF. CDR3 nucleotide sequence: TGCGCCAGCAGCCGCGCCCAGGGGCGCGGTGAGCAGTACTTC. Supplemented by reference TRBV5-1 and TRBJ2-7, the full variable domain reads KAGVTQTPRYLIKTRGQQVTLSCSPISGHRSVSWYQQTPGQGLQFLFEYFSETQRNKGNFPGRFSGRQFSNSRSEMNVSTLELGDSALYLCASSRAQGRGEQYFGPGTRLTVT.